This TCR beta chain was obtained from a study of blood T cell repertoires in COVID-19. Overall study context: Acute and convalescent COVID-19 specimens originated in the United States, Italy and Spain. Sample material is recorded as cDNA or gDNA derived from T cells, B-cell-depleted T cells, or PBMCs.

The CDR3 totals 15 residues. Unmatched junction bases numbered 9, after V lost 5 bases and J lost 6 bases. Germline assignment: CDR1 KGHSH and CDR2 LQKENI. Authors' analysis steps: Estimates of nucleated cell counts were drawn from the amplification of reference gene primers. TCRdb's copy holds only in-frame clones and misses some; the assay was immunoSEQ multiplex PCR. Clone size and the V and J calls come from that table; the DNA yielded D and trimming. The sample shows about 180,000 clones, 86% of them seen only once. This TCR was sampled from a young woman with active or convalescent COVID-19. This chain links TRBV18 with TRBJ1-2; 10 bases fit TRBD1. The source material was peripheral blood. DNA of the CDR3: TGTGCCAGCTCATTAAATTCGGGACAGGGGAATGGCTACACCTTC. It encodes CASSLNSGQGNGYTF.